This is a list of T cell receptor beta chains from one sample in a study of cytomegalovirus exposure and HLA in healthy donors. Repertoires were generated with immunoSEQ multiplex PCR, while TCRdb's copy carries only in-frame clones and drops some. The sample holds some 190,000 clones, 80% seen once. Sequencing used PBMCs. These receptors originate from a girl aged 5-17 years in good health and CMV-seropositive. Each CDR3 is given with its conserved first and last residue. Fields, in order: V gene, D gene, CDR3 protein. The D gene is left open where the match is weak.

TRBV11-3 TRBD2 CASSLSGLANEQFF
TRBV2 TRBD2 CASRGTQGGRRTDTQYF
TRBV7-2 TRBD1 CASSPRQGEVAQYF
TRBV28 NA CASSFGQALEAFF
TRBV7-6 NA CASSLTSAGLYEQYF
TRBV27 NA CASSLSMITGEGEAFF
TRBV6-4 NA CASRHSTDTEAFF
TRBV27 NA CASSLGEPLQETQYF
TRBV6-6 NA CASVKYGETQYF
TRBV4-1 TRBD1 CASSGQGGQPQHF
TRBV4-1 NA CASSDRDLHSYEQYF
TRBV19 NA CASSPTPIKGINQPQHF
TRBV18 TRBD1 CASSPSVDRTYGYTF
TRBV4-3 TRBD2 CASSHGGTSDTDTQYF
TRBV4-1 TRBD1 CASSRPFRDRGNTIYF
TRBV2 TRBD2 CASTPGLAQWVLTF
TRBV30 TRBD2 CAWRPRLAEGETQYF
TRBV29-1 TRBD2 CSVEWGSSGTGKTQYF
TRBV6-5 TRBD1 CASSKGTGGTGELFF
TRBV6-1 NA CASSEREVSNQPQHF
TRBV9 NA CASSVGDIPSTDTQYF
TRBV30 NA CAWSVSYAYEQYF
TRBV27 TRBD2 CASSGTSGSNPYEQYF
TRBV11-2 NA CASSSWADTEAFF
TRBV19 NA CASSLRSGVEQFF
TRBV27 NA CASSSRAGASSGNTIYF
TRBV4-2 TRBD2 CASSQDRAGVHNEQFF
TRBV27 TRBD2 CASSSGLAGSSYEQYF
TRBV6-1 TRBD1 CASRDRGRSQPQHF
TRBV27 NA CASSAATGLNGYTF
TRBV5-1 TRBD1 CASSPGTGLAKNIQYF